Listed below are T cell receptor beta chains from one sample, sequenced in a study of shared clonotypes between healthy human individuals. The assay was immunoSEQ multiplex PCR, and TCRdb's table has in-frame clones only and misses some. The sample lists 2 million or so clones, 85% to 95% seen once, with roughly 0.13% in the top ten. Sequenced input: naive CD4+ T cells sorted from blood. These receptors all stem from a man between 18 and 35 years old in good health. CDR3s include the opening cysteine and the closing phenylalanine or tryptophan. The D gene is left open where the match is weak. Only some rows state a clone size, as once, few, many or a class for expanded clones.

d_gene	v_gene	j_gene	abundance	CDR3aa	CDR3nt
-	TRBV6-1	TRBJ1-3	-	CASSDRGNSGNTIYF	TGTGCCAGCAGTGATAGGGGGAACTCTGGAAACACCATATATTTT
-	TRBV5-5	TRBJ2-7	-	CASSLDQGTYEQYF	TGTGCCAGCAGCTTGGATCAGGGAACCTACGAGCAGTACTTC
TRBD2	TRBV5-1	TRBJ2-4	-	CASSLPTSGGGDIQYF	TGCGCCAGCAGCTTACCAACTAGCGGGGGCGGCGACATTCAGTACTTC
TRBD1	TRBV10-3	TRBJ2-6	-	CAISDWRTGPTVLTF	TGTGCCATCAGTGACTGGCGGACAGGACCGACCGTCCTGACTTTC
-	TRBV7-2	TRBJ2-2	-	CASSSTWGHENTGELFF	TGTGCCAGCAGCTCCACTTGGGGACACGAAAACACCGGGGAGCTGTTTTTT
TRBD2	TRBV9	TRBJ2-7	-	CASSGSGGAHEQYF	TGTGCCAGCAGTGGTAGCGGGGGGGCACACGAGCAGTACTTC
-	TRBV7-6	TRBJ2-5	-	CASSLNRAGIETQYF	TGTGCCAGCAGCTTAAATCGGGCGGGGATCGAGACCCAGTACTTC
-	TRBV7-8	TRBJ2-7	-	CASTLWADGEQYF	TGTGCCAGCACCCTATGGGCTGATGGCGAGCAGTACTTC
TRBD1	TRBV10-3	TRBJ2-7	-	CAISFGTGAYEQYF	TGTGCCATCAGTTTCGGGACAGGGGCATACGAGCAGTACTTC
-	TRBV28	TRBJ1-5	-	CASSPPISFRARDQPQHF	TGTGCCAGCAGTCCACCTATCAGCTTCAGGGCACGGGATCAGCCCCAGCATTTT
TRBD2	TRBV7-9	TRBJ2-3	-	CASSPSGGRTDTQYF	TGTGCCAGCAGTCCCAGCGGGGGGCGCACAGATACGCAGTATTTT
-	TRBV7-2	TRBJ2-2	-	CASSLVGRVPGELFF	TGTGCCAGCAGCTTAGTCGGGAGAGTACCCGGGGAGCTGTTTTTT
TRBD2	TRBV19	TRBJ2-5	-	CASSIFIAGGPYKETQYF	TGTGCCAGTAGTATCTTCATAGCGGGAGGCCCATATAAAGAGACCCAGTACTTC
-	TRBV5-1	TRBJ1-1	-	CASSFLEYTEAFF	TGCGCCAGCAGCTTCCTCGAATACACTGAAGCTTTCTTT
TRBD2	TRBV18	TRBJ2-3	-	CASSPPSGRVGTDTQYF	TGTGCCAGCTCACCCCCTAGCGGGAGAGTTGGCACAGATACGCAGTATTTT
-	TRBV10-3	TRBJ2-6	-	CAIRGLDSGANVLTF	TGTGCCATCAGGGGCCTCGACTCTGGGGCCAACGTCCTGACTTTC
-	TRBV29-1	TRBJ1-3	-	CSVDAGPTGGNTIYF	TGCAGCGTTGACGCCGGTCCTACGGGCGGAAACACCATATATTTT
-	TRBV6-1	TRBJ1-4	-	CASSSGRLDEKLFF	TGTGCCAGCAGTAGTGGCAGATTAGATGAAAAACTGTTTTTT
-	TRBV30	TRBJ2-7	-	CAWRKPGRGESSYEQYF	TGTGCCTGGAGAAAACCGGGCCGAGGTGAAAGCTCCTACGAGCAGTACTTC
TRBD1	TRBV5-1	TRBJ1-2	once	CASSLGLTGDYGYTF	TGCGCCAGCAGCTTGGGCCTGACAGGGGACTATGGCTACACCTTC
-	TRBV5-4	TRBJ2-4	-	CASSLARQGGKNIQYF	TGTGCCAGCAGCTTGGCCAGGCAGGGAGGCAAAAACATTCAGTACTTC
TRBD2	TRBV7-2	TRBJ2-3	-	CASSLQAGGRDTQYF	TGTGCCAGCAGCTTACAAGCGGGGGGTAGGGATACGCAGTATTTT
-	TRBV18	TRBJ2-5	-	CASSPAQVETQYF	TGTGCCAGCTCACCCGCGCAAGTAGAGACCCAGTACTTC
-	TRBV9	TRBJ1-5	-	CASSIQPGPNQPQHF	TGTGCCAGCAGCATACAACCGGGGCCCAATCAGCCCCAGCATTTT
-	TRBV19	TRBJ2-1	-	CASSIGGPYNEQFF	TGTGCCAGTAGCATAGGCGGGCCATACAATGAGCAGTTCTTC
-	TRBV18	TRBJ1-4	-	CASSPILTNEKLFF	TGTGCCAGCTCACCAATACTAACTAATGAAAAACTGTTTTTT
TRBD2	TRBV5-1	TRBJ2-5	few	CASSLGLAGQETQYF	TGCGCCAGCAGCTTGGGACTAGCGGGGCAAGAGACCCAGTACTTC
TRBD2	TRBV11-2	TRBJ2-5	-	CASSLLAGGQETQYF	TGTGCCAGCAGCTTACTAGCGGGGGGGCAAGAGACCCAGTACTTC
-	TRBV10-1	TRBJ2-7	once	CASSESLCSTSYEQYF	TGCGCCAGCAGTGAGAGTTTATGCAGCACTTCCTACGAGCAGTACTTC
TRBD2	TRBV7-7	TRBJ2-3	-	CASSLLAGPSTDTQYF	TGTGCTAGCAGCTTATTAGCGGGGCCTTCCACAGATACGCAGTATTTT
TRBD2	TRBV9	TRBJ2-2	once	CASTRAGGRTGELFF	TGTGCCAGCACTCGGGCGGGAGGCCGCACCGGGGAGCTGTTTTTT
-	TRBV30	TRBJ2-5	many	CAWRRVGETQYF	TGTGCCTGGAGGAGGGTAGGAGAGACCCAGTACTTC
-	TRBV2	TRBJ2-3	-	CASSEFVGQSFTDTQYF	TGTGCCAGCAGTGAGTTCGTCGGCCAGTCCTTCACAGATACGCAGTATTTT
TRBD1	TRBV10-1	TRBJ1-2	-	CASSEGQGVNYGYTF	TGCGCCAGCAGTGAAGGACAGGGGGTTAACTATGGCTACACCTTC
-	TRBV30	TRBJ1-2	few	CAWRPEYGYTF	TGTGCCTGGCGGCCCGAGTATGGCTACACCTTC
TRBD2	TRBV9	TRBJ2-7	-	CASSVLPSGGAYEQYF	TGTGCCAGCAGCGTCCTGCCTAGCGGGGGGGCCTACGAGCAGTACTTC
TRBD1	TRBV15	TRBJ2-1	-	CATSSRQGTYNEQFF	TGTGCCACCAGCAGTCGACAGGGCACCTACAATGAGCAGTTCTTC
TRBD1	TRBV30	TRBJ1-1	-	CAWKGRGRSEAFF	TGTGCCTGGAAAGGCAGGGGGAGATCTGAAGCTTTCTTT
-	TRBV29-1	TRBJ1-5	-	CSVSTPNQPQHF	TGCAGCGTTTCCACCCCAAATCAGCCCCAGCATTTT
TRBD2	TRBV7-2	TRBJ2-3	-	CASSPIAGLSTDTQYF	TGTGCCAGCAGCCCGATAGCGGGCCTGAGCACAGATACGCAGTATTTT
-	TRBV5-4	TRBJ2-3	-	CAGRDSGTDTQYF	TGTGCCGGCCGGGACTCGGGCACAGATACGCAGTATTTT
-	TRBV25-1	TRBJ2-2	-	CASSESASTGELFF	TGTGCCAGCAGTGAATCAGCGAGTACCGGGGAGCTGTTTTTT